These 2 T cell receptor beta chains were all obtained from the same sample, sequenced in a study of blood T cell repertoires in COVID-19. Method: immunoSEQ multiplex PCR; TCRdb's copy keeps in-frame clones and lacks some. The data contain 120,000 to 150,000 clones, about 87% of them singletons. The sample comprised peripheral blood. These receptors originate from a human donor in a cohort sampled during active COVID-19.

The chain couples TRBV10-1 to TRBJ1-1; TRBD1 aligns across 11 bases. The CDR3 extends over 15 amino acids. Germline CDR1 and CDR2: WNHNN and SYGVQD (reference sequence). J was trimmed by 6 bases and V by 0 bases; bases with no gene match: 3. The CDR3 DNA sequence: TGCGCCAGCAGTGAGTCGGGGACAGGGGGTGCTGAAGCTTTCTTT. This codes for CASSESGTGGAEAFF.

The CDR3 spells CAGGQASYEQYF. In nucleotides, the CDR3 is TGTGCCGGCGGACAGGCCTCCTACGAGCAGTACTTC. The chain carries TRBV2 and TRBJ2-7; TRBD1 aligns across 7 bases. CDR3 size: 12 residues. Trimming at V came to 11 bases and at J to 0 bases, leaving 4 bases not matched to a gene. CDR1 and CDR2 (germline): SNHLY, FYNNEI.